This T cell receptor beta chain stems from a study of T cells after yellow fever vaccination. Study-wide points: FACS-sorted repertoires could harbor abundant contaminating bulk-population clonotypes.

The CDR3 extends over 17 amino acids. Unmatched junction bases numbered 12, after V lost 5 bases and J lost 5 bases. Germline-derived CDR1 and CDR2 are WSHSY and SAAADI. TCRdb re-analysed the 5' RACE reads in MiXCR, keeping a single row per CDR3 protein. The sample consists of roughly 330,000 distinct CDR3 sequences, 4% of them appearing once. This clonotype has more than one count but fewer than ten. The target antigen is unknown. V usage is TRBV10-2 and J usage is TRBJ2-3, with TRBD2 identical over 11 bases. The sample consisted of PBMCs, taken 5 days after the yellow fever booster vaccination. This receptor was taken from a man younger than 30 who received the YFV17D yellow fever vaccine. CDR3 region: CASSNPSGLAVGDTQYF. CDR3 DNA: TGCGCCAGCAGTAATCCTTCGGGACTAGCGGTGGGAGATACGCAGTATTTT.